The rows below give T cell receptor beta chains drawn from one sample of a study of CD8+ T cells in alopecia areata. Assay: immunoSEQ multiplex PCR; the TCRdb copy retains only in-frame clones and omits some. The table records around 190,000 clones, around 50% of them present only once. Sequenced input: CD8+ T cells sorted from blood. All receptors derive from a human donor in good health. CDR3s include the opening cysteine and the closing phenylalanine or tryptophan. D genes are given only for firm matches. Size is stated for part of the rows, as once, few or many counts, or as a class when the clone is expanded.

j_gene | abundance | v_gene | d_gene | CDR3nt | CDR3aa
TRBJ2-1 | . | TRBV25-1 | . | TGTGCTACCGGGTCTGAACGGAATGAGCAGTTCTTC | CATGSERNEQFF
TRBJ2-7 | . | TRBV27 | TRBD2 | TGTGCCAGCAGTTGGACTAGCGGGGGCTACGAGCAGTACTTC | CASSWTSGGYEQYF
TRBJ1-2 | . | TRBV2 | . | TGTGCCAGCCCTAGACAGGATGTCTATGGCTACACCTTC | CASPRQDVYGYTF
TRBJ2-5 | . | TRBV27 | TRBD2 | TGTGCCAGCAGTTTCGCGGGGGGGCGGGCAGAGACCCAGTACTTC | CASSFAGGRAETQYF
TRBJ1-2 | . | TRBV27 | . | TGTGCCAGTTTTTCGGGAGAAGGCTACACCTTC | CASFSGEGYTF
TRBJ1-1 | few | TRBV5-4 | . | TGTGCCAGCAGCTTGGAGGGTGTTGAAGCTTTCTTT | CASSLEGVEAFF
TRBJ2-1 | few | TRBV6-1 | TRBD2 | TGTGCCAGCAGTGAAGGGCCAGCGGGGGGGCACGATGAGCAGTTCTTC | CASSEGPAGGHDEQFF
TRBJ1-1 | few | TRBV10-3 | . | TGTGCCATCAGCCGTCCTGGGGACCGTGTCGAAGCTTTCTTT | CAISRPGDRVEAFF
TRBJ1-5 | . | TRBV2 | . | TGTGCCAGCACGCGGTCTCTACGCAAGGATAGCAATCAGCCCCAGCATTTT | CASTRSLRKDSNQPQHF
TRBJ1-2 | . | TRBV7-9 | TRBD1 | TGTGCCAGCAGCACAGGGACAGGGGTCTATGGCTACACCTTC | CASSTGTGVYGYTF
TRBJ1-1 | . | TRBV6-5 | . | TGTGCCAGCAGTTACTCGACCCGGGACGGCGACACTGAAGCTTTCTTT | CASSYSTRDGDTEAFF
TRBJ1-5 | . | TRBV2 | . | TGTGCCAGCAGTCGGACGGGATATAGCAATCAGCCCCAGCATTTT | CASSRTGYSNQPQHF
TRBJ2-7 | . | TRBV9 | . | TGTGCCAGCAGCGGAGGGAGCTACGAGCAGTACTTC | CASSGGSYEQYF
TRBJ2-1 | . | TRBV11-2 | TRBD2 | TGTGCCAGCAGCTTAGATATAGCGGGGGGCTCCCGTAGCTCCTACAATGAGCAGTTCTTC | CASSLDIAGGSRSSYNEQFF
TRBJ1-2 | . | TRBV27 | . | TGTGCCAGCAGTTTAGCTGTGGACAGAAACTACACCTTC | CASSLAVDRNYTF
TRBJ2-7 | . | TRBV7-9 | TRBD1 | TGTGCCAGCAGCCAGACCCCCGGGACAGGGGTCTACGAGCAGTACTTC | CASSQTPGTGVYEQYF
TRBJ2-3 | . | TRBV7-2 | TRBD2 | TGTGCCAGCAGCTTAGGGACTAGCGGGGGAGATACGCAGTATTTT | CASSLGTSGGDTQYF
TRBJ2-5 | . | TRBV9 | . | TGTGCCAGCAGCCTCCAGGGAGGGGGTCGAGAGACCCAGTACTTC | CASSLQGGGRETQYF
TRBJ2-4 | few | TRBV11-2 | . | TGTGCCAGCAGCCAAAGGACAGAGGGAGGCATTCAGTACTTC | CASSQRTEGGIQYF
TRBJ2-1 | . | TRBV2 | TRBD1 | TGTGCCAGGGAATACCGGACGGGACAGGGGGCTTACAATGAGCAGTTCTTC | CAREYRTGQGAYNEQFF
TRBJ2-7 | . | TRBV6-5 | . | TGTGCCAGCAGTTACGACTCCTTCGCGCAGTACTTC | CASSYDSFAQYF
TRBJ1-2 | . | TRBV27 | . | TGTGCCAGCAGCTCCCCGGGTGGCTATGGCTACACCTTC | CASSSPGGYGYTF
TRBJ2-3 | . | TRBV29-1 | . | TGCAGCGTTGCTGGCGTCCCTAGCACAGATACGCAGTATTTT | CSVAGVPSTDTQYF
TRBJ2-2 | . | TRBV7-8 | TRBD1 | TGTGCCAGCAGCCATGAACAGGGGATCACCGGGGAGCTGTTTTTT | CASSHEQGITGELFF
TRBJ2-5 | . | TRBV14 | TRBD1 | TGTGCCAGCAGCCAAAGGGGGCGAAAGACCCAGTACTTC | CASSQRGRKTQYF
TRBJ2-5 | . | TRBV7-2 | TRBD2 | TGTGCACTTCCCCACGGCGGGGGGCAAGAGACCCAGTACTTC | CALPHGGGQETQYF
TRBJ1-5 | . | TRBV11-2 | TRBD1 | TGTGCCAGCAGCTCCATGGGGGGCAGGGGGCTCCTCGGCAATCAGCCCCAGCATTTT | CASSSMGGRGLLGNQPQHF
TRBJ2-1 | once | TRBV29-1 | . | TGCAGCGTTGTTGTGTCAAATTACAATGAGCAGTTCTTC | CSVVVSNYNEQFF
TRBJ1-4 | . | TRBV15 | . | TGTGCCACCAGAATTAGCCGGGGACCAAATGAAAAACTGTTTTTT | CATRISRGPNEKLFF